This TCR beta chain was profiled in a study of cytomegalovirus exposure and HLA in healthy donors. About the research overall: Earlier, 150 million to 200 million T cells were analyzed, and around 100 million unique TCR beta sequences were found among them. Notes on the study in general: A prior analysis recorded that most TCR beta V segments were productive about 87% or about 30% of the time. Reportedly, fewer N-insertions than the approximately 690-donor mean appeared in an Asian-associated ancestry cluster in a later analysis. Altogether, more than 150 TCR beta chains were recorded as cytomegalovirus-associated.

CDR3 length: 14 residues. Germline V gene sequence: CDR1 KGHSH, CDR2 LQKENI. J gave up 4 bases and V 3 bases, and 5 bases lay outside the gene matches. Primers included in the PCR were 60 Vbeta and 13 Jbeta primers. Sequenced by immunoSEQ multiplex PCR; TCRdb stores in-frame clones only, minus some. The profile shows about 150,000 clones, 82% of them singletons. Comment on this clone: Its matching antigen is unknown.

Source material: PBMCs. The TCR sequence derives from a woman aged 45 to 65 in good health and CMV-seropositive. V usage is TRBV18 and J usage is TRBJ1-1, with 7 bases fitting TRBD1. CDR3 residues: CASSPDRASTEAFF. In nucleotides, the CDR3 is TGTGCCAGCTCACCCGACAGGGCGTCCACTGAAGCTTTCTTT.